Listed here is a single T cell receptor (beta chain). As yet, its antigen is unknown. The PCR contained 60 Vbeta and 13 Jbeta primers. Here immunoSEQ multiplex PCR was the method, and the copy in TCRdb shows in-frame clones only, minus some. The sample holds about 150,000 clones, around 74% seen once. The data originate from a study of cytomegalovirus exposure and HLA in healthy donors. Study-level results: The study reported that TCR beta sequences accurately predicted HLA-A and HLA-B alleles in most subjects.

Germline assignment: CDR1 LGHNA and CDR2 YSLEER. The CDR3 runs to 16 residues. V lost 0 bases and J lost 8, with 16 bases in between. The chain is built from TRBV4-3 and TRBJ2-2; no clear D gene. The sequence was obtained from a man between 18 and 29 years old in good health and CMV-seronegative. The sample was PBMCs. DNA for the CDR3: TGCGCCAGCAGCCAAGATCGTACCAGCCCAGGAGGGGAGCTGTTTTTT. Amino acids: CASSQDRTSPGGELFF.